This TCR beta chain was observed in a study of T cell changes during pregnancy in multiple sclerosis. The CDR3 sequence is 14 residues long. Germline-derived CDR1 and CDR2 are SGHRS and YFSETQ. V was pared by 4 bases and J by 4 bases, with 7 bases of the junction left unmatched. The repertoire was sequenced with immunoSEQ multiplex PCR; TCRdb's copy has only in-frame clones and lacks some. This table holds more than 80,000 clones, under 95% found once. The sequence came from a female donor with multiple sclerosis, enrolled in a pregnancy study. The specimen was peripheral blood, collected before pregnancy. The chain couples TRBV5-1 to TRBJ1-2; 7 positions agree with TRBD1. The CDR3 DNA reads TGCGCCAGCAGCCTAGAGACAGGGTCCTATGGCTACACCTTC. Residues: CASSLETGSYGYTF.